This T cell receptor beta chain stems from a study of regulatory T cells in long-lasting Graves disease. As to time point: persistent/refractory GD, antithyroid drugs over 5 years with positive TRAb. After RNA was extracted from PBMCs, the TCR library was made from it. Relying on iRepertoire HTBI primers and Arm-PCR of CDR3 regions, the team built TCR beta libraries. TCRdb re-derived calls from the multiplex PCR reads in MiXCR, one entry per CDR3 protein. Of some 300,000 distinct CDR3 sequences listed, around a fifth are singletons. This clonotype came up a few times. Its cognate antigen is unknown. Whole-study findings and limits: For persistent Graves' patients, TCR diversity was lower than for newly diagnosed ones.

The sample consisted of peripheral blood mononuclear cells (PBMCs), taken when the disease was refractory, from a patient treated with antithyroid drugs. The TCR comes from a female donor with Graves disease.

CDR3 in amino acids: CSVGGQEVYEQYF. The CDR3 DNA sequence: TGCAGCGTCGGCGGACAGGAAGTCTACGAGCAGTACTTC. The chain recombines TRBV29-1 with TRBJ2-7; 7 nucleotides align to TRBD1. CDR3 length: 13 residues. With 6 bases clipped from V and 3 bases from J, the junction kept 8 bases outside the gene matches. Germline loops: CDR1 SQVTM, CDR2 ANQGSEA.